This is a list of T cell receptor beta chains from one sample in a study of T cell changes during pregnancy in multiple sclerosis. Sequencing used immunoSEQ multiplex PCR; TCRdb keeps in-frame clones, though not all of them. The repertoire holds 50,000 to 60,000 clones, with over 75% as singletons. The sequenced sample was peripheral blood, obtained in the first trimester of pregnancy. Source of these receptors: a female donor in good health, enrolled as a control in a pregnancy study. Both conserved end residues are part of each CDR3. Fields, in order: V gene, CDR3 length, J gene, clone size, D gene, CDR3 protein, CDR3 DNA. The D gene is left open where the match is weak. Size tells how often a clone was seen (once, few, many) or the class of an expanded clone, and some rows leave it out.

V gene: TRBV1; CDR3 length: 15; J gene: TRBJ1-6; clone size: -; D gene: -; CDR3 protein: CTSSQFYRENSPLHF; CDR3 DNA: TGCACCAGCAGCCAATTCTACAGGGAGAATTCACCCCTCCACTTT
V gene: TRBV27; CDR3 length: 13; J gene: TRBJ1-3; clone size: -; D gene: -; CDR3 protein: CASSLYSGNTIYF; CDR3 DNA: TGTGCCAGCAGCCTCTACTCTGGAAACACCATATATTTT
V gene: TRBV6-1; CDR3 length: 13; J gene: TRBJ1-2; clone size: -; D gene: -; CDR3 protein: CASIMTDIYGYTF; CDR3 DNA: TGTGCCAGCATCATGACAGACATCTATGGCTACACCTTC
V gene: TRBV7-8; CDR3 length: 15; J gene: TRBJ2-7; clone size: once; D gene: -; CDR3 protein: CASSLDTGLSYEQYF; CDR3 DNA: TGTGCCAGCAGCTTAGACACAGGGCTATCCTACGAGCAGTACTTC
V gene: TRBV9; CDR3 length: 13; J gene: TRBJ1-2; clone size: once; D gene: -; CDR3 protein: CASTYRENYGYTF; CDR3 DNA: TGTGCCAGCACCTACAGGGAGAACTATGGCTACACCTTC
V gene: TRBV30; CDR3 length: 14; J gene: TRBJ1-6; clone size: -; D gene: TRBD1; CDR3 protein: CAWSGDSNNSPLHF; CDR3 DNA: TGTGCCTGGAGTGGGGACAGTAATAATTCACCCCTCCACTTT
V gene: TRBV29-1; CDR3 length: 20; J gene: TRBJ2-7; clone size: -; D gene: TRBD2; CDR3 protein: CSVELWAGGPLVDASYEQYF; CDR3 DNA: TGCAGCGTTGAATTGTGGGCGGGAGGGCCGCTAGTGGATGCTTCCTACGAGCAGTACTTC
V gene: TRBV5-1; CDR3 length: 14; J gene: TRBJ1-4; clone size: once; D gene: TRBD1; CDR3 protein: CASSLGQDSEKLFF; CDR3 DNA: TGCGCCAGCAGCTTAGGACAGGACTCAGAAAAACTGTTTTTT
V gene: TRBV6-6; CDR3 length: 16; J gene: TRBJ1-1; clone size: -; D gene: TRBD1; CDR3 protein: CASSTSGQGWNTEAFF; CDR3 DNA: TGTGCCAGCAGTACCTCAGGACAGGGGTGGAACACTGAAGCTTTCTTT
V gene: TRBV7-9; CDR3 length: 15; J gene: TRBJ1-2; clone size: -; D gene: -; CDR3 protein: CASSLDGELNYGYTF; CDR3 DNA: TGTGCCAGCAGCTTAGATGGAGAGCTAAACTATGGCTACACCTTC
V gene: TRBV5-1; CDR3 length: 15; J gene: TRBJ2-3; clone size: once; D gene: TRBD1; CDR3 protein: CASSLGSGGADTQYF; CDR3 DNA: TGCGCCAGCAGCTTGGGGTCAGGGGGCGCAGATACGCAGTATTTT
V gene: TRBV9; CDR3 length: 13; J gene: TRBJ2-3; clone size: -; D gene: -; CDR3 protein: CASSGGGTDTQYF; CDR3 DNA: TGTGCCAGCAGCGGCGGGGGCACAGATACGCAGTATTTT
V gene: TRBV6-1; CDR3 length: 14; J gene: TRBJ2-3; clone size: -; D gene: TRBD1; CDR3 protein: CASSEGQGADTQYF; CDR3 DNA: TGTGCCAGCAGTGAAGGACAGGGAGCAGATACGCAGTATTTT
V gene: TRBV6-1; CDR3 length: 14; J gene: TRBJ1-5; clone size: -; D gene: -; CDR3 protein: CASRSGNSNQPQHF; CDR3 DNA: TGTGCCAGCAGGTCGGGGAACAGCAATCAGCCCCAGCATTTT
V gene: TRBV4-1; CDR3 length: 17; J gene: TRBJ1-2; clone size: -; D gene: TRBD1; CDR3 protein: CASSQGDRYTTNYGYTF; CDR3 DNA: TGCGCCAGCAGCCAAGGGGACAGATATACGACTAACTATGGCTACACCTTC
V gene: TRBV11-2; CDR3 length: 16; J gene: TRBJ2-5; clone size: -; D gene: TRBD2; CDR3 protein: CASSLRWSGGGETQYF; CDR3 DNA: TGTGCCAGCAGCTTAAGGTGGTCGGGGGGAGGAGAGACCCAGTACTTC
V gene: TRBV5-6; CDR3 length: 15; J gene: TRBJ1-5; clone size: few; D gene: -; CDR3 protein: CASSLARGIGQPQHF; CDR3 DNA: TGTGCCAGCAGCTTGGCTCGGGGGATCGGTCAGCCCCAGCATTTT
V gene: TRBV7-2; CDR3 length: 15; J gene: TRBJ2-5; clone size: -; D gene: TRBD2; CDR3 protein: CASSSRTSGRETQYF; CDR3 DNA: TGTGCCAGCAGCTCCCGGACTAGCGGAAGGGAGACCCAGTACTTC
V gene: TRBV4-1; CDR3 length: 13; J gene: TRBJ1-5; clone size: -; D gene: -; CDR3 protein: CASSHGANQPQHF; CDR3 DNA: TGCGCCAGCAGCCATGGGGCGAATCAGCCCCAGCATTTT
V gene: TRBV4-1; CDR3 length: 14; J gene: TRBJ1-5; clone size: few; D gene: -; CDR3 protein: CASSQLYSNQPQHF; CDR3 DNA: TGCGCCAGCAGCCAACTTTATAGCAATCAGCCCCAGCATTTT
V gene: TRBV28; CDR3 length: 17; J gene: TRBJ2-1; clone size: -; D gene: TRBD2; CDR3 protein: CASSRFRAGGPYNEQFF; CDR3 DNA: TGTGCCAGCAGTCGGTTCAGAGCGGGAGGGCCTTACAATGAGCAGTTCTTC
V gene: TRBV7-9; CDR3 length: 15; J gene: TRBJ2-1; clone size: -; D gene: TRBD1; CDR3 protein: CASSRPGQAYNEQFF; CDR3 DNA: TGTGCCAGCAGCAGACCGGGACAGGCCTACAATGAGCAGTTCTTC
V gene: TRBV4-2; CDR3 length: 15; J gene: TRBJ2-1; clone size: -; D gene: -; CDR3 protein: CASSQGYPTNNEQFF; CDR3 DNA: TGTGCCAGCAGCCAAGGGTACCCAACTAACAATGAGCAGTTCTTC
V gene: TRBV13; CDR3 length: 11; J gene: TRBJ2-3; clone size: once; D gene: TRBD2; CDR3 protein: CASSTTSVANF; CDR3 DNA: TGTGCCAGCAGCACAACTAGCGTGGCGAATTTT
V gene: TRBV5-5; CDR3 length: 16; J gene: TRBJ1-5; clone size: -; D gene: -; CDR3 protein: CASSLLEARGGEPQHF; CDR3 DNA: TGTGCCAGCAGCCTCCTCGAGGCCCGAGGCGGCGAGCCCCAGCATTTT
V gene: TRBV9; CDR3 length: 14; J gene: TRBJ2-3; clone size: -; D gene: -; CDR3 protein: CASSGGGGADTQYF; CDR3 DNA: TGTGCCAGCAGCGGGGGAGGGGGTGCAGATACGCAGTATTTT
V gene: TRBV4-2; CDR3 length: 18; J gene: TRBJ2-4; clone size: -; D gene: TRBD1; CDR3 protein: CASSQPFPGQGTKNIQYF; CDR3 DNA: TGTGCCAGCAGCCAACCATTTCCGGGACAGGGGACCAAAAACATTCAGTACTTC
V gene: TRBV27; CDR3 length: 16; J gene: TRBJ2-1; clone size: -; D gene: TRBD1; CDR3 protein: CASSSAPTGHYNEQFF; CDR3 DNA: TGTGCCAGCAGTTCAGCCCCGACAGGGCACTACAATGAGCAGTTCTTC
V gene: TRBV6-5; CDR3 length: 15; J gene: TRBJ1-3; clone size: -; D gene: -; CDR3 protein: CASSSGSWGGNTIYF; CDR3 DNA: TGTGCCAGCAGTTCCGGGTCCTGGGGCGGAAACACCATATATTTT
V gene: TRBV7-2; CDR3 length: 15; J gene: TRBJ2-7; clone size: -; D gene: TRBD1; CDR3 protein: CASSLGWDSSYEQYF; CDR3 DNA: TGTGCCAGCAGCTTAGGGTGGGACAGTTCCTACGAGCAGTACTTC
V gene: TRBV27; CDR3 length: 15; J gene: TRBJ2-1; clone size: -; D gene: TRBD1; CDR3 protein: CASSPATGTYNEQFF; CDR3 DNA: TGTGCCAGCAGTCCCGCGACAGGGACATACAATGAGCAGTTCTTC
V gene: TRBV4-2; CDR3 length: 15; J gene: TRBJ2-7; clone size: -; D gene: TRBD2; CDR3 protein: CASSQVFGRANEQYF; CDR3 DNA: TGTGCCAGCAGCCAAGTCTTCGGGAGGGCCAACGAGCAGTACTTC
V gene: TRBV2; CDR3 length: 14; J gene: TRBJ1-1; clone size: -; D gene: TRBD1; CDR3 protein: CASSQIAGGTEAFF; CDR3 DNA: TGTGCCAGCAGCCAGATCGCAGGGGGCACTGAAGCTTTCTTT
V gene: TRBV5-1; CDR3 length: 17; J gene: TRBJ2-6; clone size: -; D gene: TRBD1; CDR3 protein: CASDGTGKPAGANVLTF; CDR3 DNA: TGCGCCAGCGACGGGACAGGGAAGCCCGCTGGGGCCAACGTCCTGACTTTC
V gene: TRBV4-1; CDR3 length: 15; J gene: TRBJ1-2; clone size: -; D gene: -; CDR3 protein: CASSQVKVTLYGYTF; CDR3 DNA: TGCGCCAGCAGCCAAGTTAAAGTCACCCTATATGGCTACACCTTC
V gene: TRBV19; CDR3 length: 14; J gene: TRBJ2-1; clone size: -; D gene: -; CDR3 protein: CASSTGLPGDEQFF; CDR3 DNA: TGTGCCAGTAGTACGGGACTCCCGGGCGATGAGCAGTTCTTC
V gene: TRBV29-1; CDR3 length: 15; J gene: TRBJ2-6; clone size: -; D gene: -; CDR3 protein: CSVGGPSSGANVLTF; CDR3 DNA: TGCAGCGTTGGGGGGCCCTCCTCTGGGGCCAACGTCCTGACTTTC
V gene: TRBV7-8; CDR3 length: 17; J gene: TRBJ2-2; clone size: -; D gene: TRBD2; CDR3 protein: CASSLAARGLKTGELFF; CDR3 DNA: TGTGCCAGCAGCTTAGCCGCGCGGGGGTTGAAGACCGGGGAGCTGTTTTTT
V gene: TRBV14; CDR3 length: 18; J gene: TRBJ2-1; clone size: -; D gene: -; CDR3 protein: CASSQDFLDFRSYNEQFF; CDR3 DNA: TGTGCCAGCAGCCAAGATTTCTTGGACTTTCGCTCCTACAATGAGCAGTTCTTC
V gene: TRBV9; CDR3 length: 15; J gene: TRBJ2-2; clone size: -; D gene: -; CDR3 protein: CASSDDGGIPGELFF; CDR3 DNA: TGTGCCAGCAGCGATGATGGGGGGATCCCCGGGGAGCTGTTTTTT
V gene: TRBV5-1; CDR3 length: 17; J gene: TRBJ2-1; clone size: -; D gene: TRBD2; CDR3 protein: CASSGGGLAGSYNEQFF; CDR3 DNA: TGCGCCAGCAGCGGGGGGGGACTAGCGGGGTCCTACAATGAGCAGTTCTTC
V gene: TRBV9; CDR3 length: 18; J gene: TRBJ2-3; clone size: -; D gene: TRBD2; CDR3 protein: CASSFRITRGGQSDTQYF; CDR3 DNA: TGTGCCAGCAGCTTTCGCATTACTCGGGGGGGCCAGTCAGATACGCAGTATTTT
V gene: TRBV10-1; CDR3 length: 15; J gene: TRBJ1-1; clone size: -; D gene: -; CDR3 protein: CASSEKGTGDTEAFF; CDR3 DNA: TGCGCCAGCAGTGAGAAGGGGACTGGGGACACTGAAGCTTTCTTT